The entry that follows covers one T cell receptor beta chain sequence. The antigen it recognizes is unknown. No much larger clone exists at a distance of one base, and base qualities are not known. The V end gives up 4 bases and the J end 3 bases, leaving 9 bases in the junction not matched to a gene. The CDR3 contains 16 residues, cysteine and phenylalanine counted. The only DNA kept is the CDR3, 48 bases in frame from the first base. CDR1 is given as SGHRS and CDR2 as YFSETQ, both from the germline V gene. The data derive from a study of T cells in Graves' hyperthyroidism and ophthalmopathy (dated by TCRdb to between 2018 and 2020). Study-level background: Peripheral blood samples were taken at the time of initial diagnosis, prior to any treatment. The 100 discovery patients were divided at random into training and test sets in a 7:3 ratio. Prospective prediction of ophthalmopathy was tested in an independent validation cohort consisting of some 20 hyperthyroidism patients and some 17 patients who later progressed to ophthalmopathy. A discovery cohort of roughly 100 patients, approximately 44 with Graves' ophthalmopathy and approximately 57 with stable Graves' hyperthyroidism, was used to find distinguishing TCR V-J signatures. Once sampling was done, hyperthyroidism patients were given methimazole at a starting dose of 30 mg daily, whereas ophthalmopathy patients were given high-dose intravenous methylprednisolone. The paper reports TCR Vbeta CDR3 sequencing of over 120 peripheral blood samples: 43 ophthalmopathy, under 80 hyperthyroidism and around 17 progressor patients. Thyroid tissue and blood T-cell repertoires from about 6 Graves' hyperthyroidism patients were also compared in the study.

Amplification of TCR beta CDR3 regions was carried out from RNA transcripts. The TCR CDR3 was subjected to a first round of RT-PCR using the HTBI primer set and the Qiagen OneStep RT-PCR kit. Libraries were constructed in a second round of multiplex PCR, after which size selection and purification were carried out. Libraries were sequenced paired-end with 100 bp reads on an Illumina HiSeq2000. The authors' analysis ran thus. SOAPnuke was used to process the raw data, throwing out any read that contained adapters or uncalled bases, had a mean Phred below 15, or lacked an exact constant-primer or identifier match. COPE v1.2.5 was used to merge high-quality paired reads, and clonotypes were defined as unique nucleotide sequences. MiTCR v1.1 was used to align clonotypes to the IMGT TRBV, TRBD and TRBJ reference segments. Analysis was restricted to V-J combinations with a frequency above 0.0001, which covered about 99% of repertoires. The TCS score was defined as F50 (clonal expansion) divided by E x V (chaos), with BLOSUM62-based TCRdist calculated between CDR3 peptides within each V-J. Welch's t-statistics and random forest reduced fewer than 550 V-J features to 10 to 15, which were used in a naive Bayes classifier (R e1071). TCRdb reran the public reads through fastp at Q25 and MiXCR, keeping productive beta chains. Entries are consolidated by CDR3 protein sequence, retaining the most common genes and DNA. TCRdb's processing, not the authors' own work, is the source of the V and J calls. Here the sample has about 550,000 distinct CDR3 sequences; less than 25% occur a single time. About 25% of the sample belongs to the ten largest clones.

Summary of the overall study and its limitations: Sample size was not statistically predetermined, and investigators were not blinded to group allocation. In validation, the model predicted progression to ophthalmopathy with 60% to 71% sensitivity and roughly 72% specificity, a median of approximately 6.7 months before onset. Most expanded thyroid clonotypes (frequency above 0.001) were also detected in blood, suggesting blood repertoires may reflect thyroid immune responses. Ophthalmopathy was separated from stable hyperthyroidism by a 13 V-J signature model, with approximately 86% sensitivity and approximately 84% specificity obtained in cross-validation and 80%/75% obtained in testing.

Stable Graves' hyperthyroidism was defined as the absence of progression to ophthalmopathy over 18 months of follow-up. Hyperthyroidism patients were aged 18 to 65 years and newly diagnosed, with disease duration of less than 2 months. Patients with uncontrolled infections, other autoimmune diseases, pregnancy or lactation were excluded. Diagnoses were established on the basis of clinical symptoms, serum thyroxine and TRAb, thyroid ultrasound, and orbital computed tomography. PBMCs were separated from roughly 9.3 ml of fresh peripheral blood using Ficoll-Paque density gradient centrifugation. Total RNA was extracted using Trizol reagent, and RNA quality was assessed on an Agilent 2100 Bioanalyzer.

This chain is built from TRBV5-1 and TRBJ2-7; TRBD2 fits 11 bases in the junction. What was sequenced was blood. The sequence derives from a man younger than 30 with Graves' hyperthyroidism. The DNA sequence reads TGCGCCAGCAGCAGGTTAGCGGGAGGGATCCGCTACGAGCAGTACTTC. It translates as CASSRLAGGIRYEQYF.